One T cell receptor (beta chain) is described in this entry. The data stem from a study of T cell changes during pregnancy in multiple sclerosis. Germline lookup yields CDR1 SNHLY and CDR2 FYNNEI. Unmatched junction bases numbered 8, after V lost 8 bases and J lost 6 bases. The CDR3 length is 13 residues. Here immunoSEQ multiplex PCR was the method, and the copy in TCRdb shows in-frame clones only, minus some. The sample lists some 74,000 clones, around 92% seen once, with 2% to 2.5% in the top ten. The rearrangement uses TRBV2 and TRBJ2-7, with 9 bases identical to TRBD1. This clonotype originated in a female donor with multiple sclerosis, enrolled in a pregnancy study. The sequences come from peripheral blood, collected before pregnancy. CDR3 in amino acids: CASHRDRASEQYF. The DNA for the CDR3 is TGTGCCAGCCACCGGGACAGGGCCTCCGAGCAGTACTTC. Full variable domain (outside the CDR3, taken from reference TRBV2 and TRBJ2-7): EPEVTQTPSHQVTQMGQEVILRCVPISNHLYFYWYRQILGQKVEFLVSFYNNEISEKSEIFDDQFSVERPDGSNFTLKIRSTKLEDSAMYFCASHRDRASEQYFGPGTRLTVT.